Given below is one T cell receptor beta chain in context. Libraries were prepared by immunoSEQ multiplex PCR; TCRdb keeps only in-frame clonotypes and omits some of them. The sample holds about 300,000 clones, more than 80% seen once. Seattle's enrolled individuals joined amid active infection and were then monitored longitudinally. The CDR3 length is 15 residues. CDR1 MDHEN and CDR2 SYDVKM come from the germline V gene. V was pared by 3 bases and J by 7 bases, with 9 bases of the junction left unmatched. These data are taken from a study of blood T cell repertoires in COVID-19. For the study at large: COVID-19 samples from acute and convalescent phases originated in the United States, Italy and Spain. Nucleic acid was either cDNA or gDNA, and it came from T cells, B-cell-depleted T cells, or PBMCs.

The material sequenced was peripheral blood. The sequence derives from a woman in her forties or fifties with COVID-19, enrolled during active disease. The chain recombines TRBV28 with TRBJ2-1; 7 bases match TRBD2. This chain's CDR3 is CASSFASGGRNEQFF. For the CDR3, the DNA is TGTGCCAGCAGTTTTGCTAGCGGAGGGCGGAATGAGCAGTTCTTC.